This T cell receptor beta chain was documented in a study of beta chain features in type 1 diabetes. Whole-study findings and limits: All four CD4+ subsets of Type 1 diabetes patients contained TCRB CDR3s that were moderately but significantly shorter.

Expressed TCRB transcripts were sequenced because the isolated RNA had all been reverse transcribed beforehand. The protocol was immunoSEQ multiplex PCR, while the TCRdb copy is restricted to in-frame clones and leaves out a portion. Here the sample spans around 70,000 clones, about 50% being singletons. Germline V CDR1 and CDR2: MNHNY, SVGAGI (reference sequence). The CDR3 totals 15 residues. Unmatched junction bases numbered 9, after V lost 7 bases and J lost 4 bases. For this clone: The antigen is unknown.

The receptor's source is a young man with type 1 diabetes. The V and J genes are TRBV6-6 and TRBJ1-2; 10 nucleotides agree with TRBD1. The sample taken for sequencing was central memory CD4+ T cells from blood. The CDR3 DNA is TGTGCCAGCACTTTCCGGGACAGGGGTTCCTATGGCTACACCTTC. This sequence encodes CASTFRDRGSYGYTF.